A single sample gave rise to the 30 T cell receptor beta chains below, sequenced in a study of blood T cell repertoires in COVID-19. The method was immunoSEQ multiplex PCR; TCRdb's version includes in-frame clones alone and lacks a portion of them. The table records roughly 80,000 clones, 88% of them present only once. Sample: peripheral blood. The source is a human donor in a cohort sampled during active COVID-19.

V is TRBV6-5 and J is TRBJ1-2; possibly TRBD1 for D (6 bases). Germline V gene lookup returns CDR1 MNHEY and CDR2 SVGAGI. The V end lost 0 bases, the J end lost 7 bases, and 15 bases lay between the germline ends. The CDR3 is made up of 15 amino acids. CDR3 sequence reads: CASSYSPRGAGGYTF. The CDR3 coding sequence is TGTGCCAGCAGTTACTCGCCGCGGGGGGCCGGTGGCTACACCTTC.

This chain links TRBV28 with TRBJ2-3; perhaps TRBD2 as D (5 bases). CDR3 size: 15 residues. The germline gives CDR1 MDHEN, CDR2 SYDVKM. The V end was cut by 2 bases, the J end by 2 bases, with 11 bases between. CDR3 sequence reads: CASSLRRTFTDTQYF. Written as DNA, the CDR3 is TGTGCCAGCAGTTTACGTCGGACTTTCACAGATACGCAGTATTTT. The entire variable domain, with the rest obtained from reference TRBV28 and TRBJ2-3, is as follows: DVKVTQSSRYLVKRTGEKVFLECVQDMDHENMFWYRQDPGLGLRLIYFSYDVKMKEKGDIPEGYSVSREKKERFSLILESASTNQTSMYLCASSLRRTFTDTQYFGPGTRLTVL.

As regards this clone: The sample contains more than one DNA sequence encoding this CDR3. The CDR3 protein is CASSRDSNYGYTF. The DNA of the CDR3 is TGTGCCAGCAGTCGGGACAGCAACTATGGCTACACCTTC. The chain links TRBV27 to TRBJ1-2, with 7 bases matching TRBD1. V was pared by 5 bases and J by 2 bases, with 2 bases of the junction left unmatched. This CDR3 comprises 13 residues. Looked up from germline, CDR1 is MNHEY and CDR2 is SMNVEV (reference sequence).

CDR3 nucleotide sequence: TGTGCCAGCAGCTTAGTTCTAGCGGGGGCGGGGGAGCAGTACTTC. Its translation: CASSLVLAGAGEQYF. The chain has TRBV7-2 and TRBJ2-7; the match to TRBD2 covers 10 bases. The CDR3 has 15 residues. CDR1 and CDR2 from the germline V gene are SGHTA and FQGNSA. V was clipped by 1 base and J by 7 bases; unmatched bases: 7.

The chain combines TRBV27 with TRBJ2-5; 7 positions match TRBD1. This CDR3 has 14 residues. The V gene's germline CDR1 is MNHEY and CDR2 SMNVEV (reference sequence). The junction had 7 bases not matched to a gene; V was cut back by 5 bases and J by 4 bases. The CDR3: CASSQGGSRETQYF. The CDR3 DNA sequence: TGTGCCAGCAGTCAAGGGGGCTCCCGAGAGACCCAGTACTTC.

This clone appeared once. The rearrangement links TRBV2 to TRBJ1-1; D not resolved. V gave up 7 bases and J gave up 0 bases, with 9 bases separating them. The CDR3 runs to 13 residues. Germline CDR1 reads SNHLY; CDR2 reads FYNNEI. The DNA of the CDR3 is TGTGCCAGCATGACTGAGGTGAACACTGAAGCTTTCTTT. It codes for CASMTEVNTEAFF.

The chain combines TRBV3-1 (or the pseudogene TRBV3-2) with TRBJ2-2; D remains unclear. Trimming removed 5 bases at V and 1 base at J, with 8 bases between. The CDR3 is 14 residues long. Germline-derived CDR1 and CDR2 are LGHDT and YNNKEL (reference sequence). The CDR3 loop reads CASSSRLNTGELFF. In DNA, the CDR3 is TGTGCCAGCAGCTCGCGGTTGAACACCGGGGAGCTGTTTTTT.

The gene calls are TRBV7-3 and TRBJ2-1; 8 positions agree with TRBD2. The CDR3 loop spans 16 amino acids. V gave up 0 bases and J gave up 9 bases; unmatched junction bases: 10. CDR1 SGHTA and CDR2 FQGTGA come from the germline V gene. CDR3 protein: CASSLTPGLAGGEQFF. The CDR3 DNA is TGTGCCAGCAGCTTAACTCCTGGACTAGCCGGCGGTGAGCAGTTCTTC.

The chain employs TRBV13 and TRBJ2-4; D unclear. The V gene's germline CDR1 is PRHDT and CDR2 FYEKMQ (reference sequence). V was trimmed by 0 bases and J by 1 base, leaving 7 bases between them. The CDR3 has 15 amino acids. The CDR3 loop is CASSLGPEAKNIQYF. The CDR3 DNA reads TGTGCCAGCAGCTTAGGGCCGGAGGCCAAAAACATTCAGTACTTC.

Here the CDR3 reads CAWSVEFGSGNTIYF. CDR3 bases: TGTGCCTGGAGTGTCGAGTTCGGCTCTGGAAACACCATATATTTT. J is TRBJ1-3 and V is TRBV30; D remains ambiguous. CDR3 size: 15 residues. The ends were cut back, 0 bases at V and 0 bases at J, with 9 bases in the middle. CDR1 and CDR2 from the germline V gene are GTSNPN and SVGIG (reference sequence).

The rearrangement joins TRBV7-9 to TRBJ2-3, with D possibly matching TRBD1 (5 bases). The ends were cut back, 5 bases at V and 4 bases at J, with 16 bases in the middle. From germline, CDR1 is SEHNR and CDR2 FQNEAQ (reference sequence). The CDR3 consists of 15 residues. This chain's CDR3 is CASSALAGWADTQYF. DNA for the CDR3: TGTGCCAGCAGCGCCCTGGCAGGGTGGGCAGATACGCAGTATTTT.

V gene TRBV5-1 combines with J gene TRBJ2-6; D gene uncertain. CDR1 is SGHRS and CDR2 is YFSETQ in the germline V gene. V lost 4 bases to trimming and J lost 1 base, with 12 bases between them. The CDR3 runs 16 residues. CDR3 amino acids: CASSGGLPSGANVLTF. The CDR3 DNA follows: TGCGCCAGCAGCGGTGGGCTTCCTTCTGGGGCCAACGTCCTGACTTTC.

This clone appeared a few times. V gene TRBV19 combines with J gene TRBJ1-2; the match to TRBD1 covers 11 bases. Germline V gene lookup returns CDR1 LNHDA and CDR2 SQIVND (reference sequence). V dropped 5 bases and J dropped 2; count of bases not matched to a gene: 1. This CDR3 contains 14 residues. The CDR3 DNA reads as TGTGCCAGTAGTGGACAGGGGGCGAACTATGGCTACACCTTC. Protein: CASSGQGANYGYTF.

The genes are TRBV7-6 and TRBJ2-5, with 10 nucleotides matching TRBD1. The CDR3 totals 14 residues. The germline V gene has CDR1 SGHVS and CDR2 FNYEAQ. J lost 2 bases, V lost 4 bases, and 1 base had no gene match. CDR3 protein: CASSWGQGQETQYF. CDR3 DNA sequence: TGTGCCAGCAGCTGGGGACAGGGGCAAGAGACCCAGTACTTC.

The chain is built from TRBV28 and TRBJ1-3; D might be TRBD1 (6 bases). The CDR3 covers 15 residues. From germline, CDR1 is MDHEN and CDR2 SYDVKM. Deletions cut 6 bases from V and 0 bases from J, with 12 bases between. This CDR3 is CASRVTGNSGNTIYF. The CDR3 DNA sequence: TGTGCCAGCAGGGTCACAGGGAACTCTGGAAACACCATATATTTT. The entire variable domain, with the rest obtained from reference TRBV28 and TRBJ1-3, is as follows: DVKVTQSSRYLVKRTGEKVFLECVQDMDHENMFWYRQDPGLGLRLIYFSYDVKMKEKGDIPEGYSVSREKKERFSLILESASTNQTSMYLCASRVTGNSGNTIYFGEGSWLTVV.

This chain links TRBV19 with TRBJ2-5; possibly TRBD1 for D (6 bases). Germline V gives CDR1 LNHDA, CDR2 SQIVND (reference sequence). V was cut by 6 bases and J by 2 bases, with 16 bases left in between. The CDR3 loop spans 15 amino acids. The CDR3 loop is CASSRAGRGQETQYF. The CDR3, as DNA: TGTGCCAGTAGCCGGGCGGGCAGGGGTCAAGAGACCCAGTACTTC.

The V and J genes are TRBV5-1 and TRBJ2-1, with 8 positions matching TRBD1. J lost 0 bases, V lost 2 bases, and 7 bases had no gene match. CDR1 is SGHRS, CDR2 YFSETQ, per germline. The CDR3 contains 17 residues. The CDR3 nucleotides read TGCGCCAGCAGCTTCCGGACAGGGCAAAGCTCCTACAATGAGCAGTTCTTC. Translated: CASSFRTGQSSYNEQFF.

The CDR3: CASSDSTSGDTDTQYF. Here the CDR3 DNA reads TGTGCCAGCAGTGACTCGACTAGCGGGGACACAGATACGCAGTATTTT. The chain uses TRBV6-4 and TRBJ2-3; 11 bases are a match to TRBD2. The germline V gene has CDR1 MRHNA and CDR2 SNTAGT. The J segment lost 2 bases and the V segment lost 0 bases, leaving 1 base of the junction unmatched. The CDR3 is 16 amino acids.

The chain combines TRBV10-3 with TRBJ2-5, with D perhaps TRBD1 (6 bases). Per germline, CDR1 ENHRY and CDR2 SYGVKD. CDR3 size: 15 residues. Deletions cut 2 bases from V and 4 bases from J, with 14 bases between. CDR3 amino acids: CAISEGRGSPETQYF. CDR3 in DNA: TGTGCCATCAGTGAGGGCAGGGGATCCCCAGAGACCCAGTACTTC.

This rearrangement joins TRBV24-1 to TRBJ1-2; D is unresolved. V shed 4 bases and J shed 7 bases, with 6 bases lying between them. The CDR3 is 11 amino acids. Germline CDR1 is KGHDR and CDR2 is SFDVKD. The DNA of the CDR3 is TGTGCCACCAGTGACATCAGTGGCTACACCTTC. Translation: CATSDISGYTF.

V gene TRBV5-6 combines with J gene TRBJ1-2; possible D gene TRBD1, 6 bases. V was clipped by 3 bases and J by 10 bases, with 34 bases between them. This CDR3 is 19 amino acids long. Germline CDR1 SGHDT, CDR2 YYEEEE. The CDR3 DNA sequence: TGTGCCAGCAGCTACCGGAAATCCGGGACACTCAAATTCAAACCGGACTACACCTTC. Translation: CASSYRKSGTLKFKPDYTF.

This clone has just one count. Lacking the conserved final phenylalanine or tryptophan, this CDR3 likely reflects a read error. Because the CDR3's place on the DNA is in doubt, the DNA is left out and the CDR3 is given as listed by TCRdb. The CDR3 spells CSARTGTEGTV. The chain uses TRBV29-1 and TRBJ1-1; TRBD1 is the table's D call, not checked against the DNA. The CDR3 extends over 11 residues, inclusive of both ends. The germline V gene encodes CDR1 SQVTM and CDR2 ANQGSEA.

The chain carries TRBV11-2 and TRBJ2-5; possible D gene TRBD2, 6 bases. Between the trimmed V and J ends, which lost 8 bases and 3 bases, there was a span of 16 bases. CDR1 SGHAT and CDR2 FQNNGV come from the germline V gene. CDR3 length equals 14 residues. Written as DNA, the CDR3 is TGTGCCAGCTGTTCCCTGGGGGGTGAAGAGACCCAGTACTTC. Its protein is CASCSLGGEETQYF.

The chain recombines TRBV4-2 with TRBJ1-1; D is perhaps TRBD1 (6 bases). The CDR3 covers 15 residues. Germline loops: CDR1 LGHNA, CDR2 YNFKEQ. The V end lost 1 base, the J end lost 4 bases, and 13 bases lay between the germline ends. The CDR3 reads CASSQGRGASTEAFF. CDR3 nucleotide sequence: TGTGCCAGCAGCCAAGGTCGGGGGGCTAGCACTGAAGCTTTCTTT.

This chain links TRBV9 with TRBJ2-1, with 10 bases that match TRBD2. There are 13 residues in the CDR3. J lost 9 bases, V lost 4 bases, and 4 bases had no gene match. CDR1 and CDR2 (germline): SGDLS, YYNGEE. The CDR3 DNA is TGTGCCAGCAGCCCCGGGACTAGCGTTGAGCAGTTCTTC. Encoded protein: CASSPGTSVEQFF.

The sample holds one count of this clone. The gene calls are TRBV5-3 and TRBJ1-3; D call uncertain. TRBV5-3 qualifies as an ORF whose function is uncertain. CDR3 size: 14 residues. V was pared by 6 bases and J by 1 base, with 11 bases between. CDR3 loop: CARKWLYSGNTIYF. The CDR3 nucleotides read TGTGCCAGAAAATGGCTTTATTCTGGAAACACCATATATTTT.

The chain is built from TRBV4-1 and TRBJ1-1; no firm D call. Deletions cut 0 bases from V and 4 bases from J, with 15 bases between. Germline V gene lookup returns CDR1 MGHRA and CDR2 YSYEKL. The CDR3 covers 16 residues. This chain's CDR3 is CASSQDDVGLVTEAFF. The CDR3 DNA is TGCGCCAGCAGCCAAGATGACGTTGGGCTGGTCACTGAAGCTTTCTTT.

The rearrangement uses TRBV7-9 and TRBJ1-4; 7 bases align to TRBD1. The junction had 11 bases not matched to a gene; V was cut back by 5 bases and J by 5 bases. Germline-derived CDR1 and CDR2 are SEHNR and FQNEAQ (reference sequence). The CDR3 is 16 amino acids. This CDR3 reads CASSVLAGTDNEKLFF. DNA of the CDR3: TGTGCCAGCAGCGTCCTGGCCGGGACAGACAATGAAAAACTGTTTTTT.

The chain is built from TRBV16 and TRBJ2-7; D is possibly TRBD2 (5 bases). The germline V gene has CDR1 KGHSY and CDR2 FQNENV. Between the trimmed V and J ends, which lost 1 base and 4 bases, there was a span of 14 bases. The length of the CDR3 is 15 residues. The CDR3 DNA follows: TGTGCCAGCAGCCAATTTTACGGGGTTGAATACGAGCAGTACTTC. Translation gives CASSQFYGVEYEQYF.

This chain joins TRBV2 and TRBJ2-3; 12 bases are shared with TRBD1. The V segment lost 6 bases and the J segment 3 bases; nucleotides outside the gene matches: 10. The CDR3 is 17 amino acids. Germline V lookup: CDR1 SNHLY, CDR2 FYNNEI. CDR3 region: CASRPGTGGFRTDTQYF. CDR3 nucleotides: TGTGCCAGCAGGCCCGGGACAGGGGGCTTTAGGACAGATACGCAGTATTTT.